Detailed here is one T cell receptor beta chain. The data are from a study of T cell changes during pregnancy in multiple sclerosis. With 2 bases removed from V and 7 bases from J, the gap between germline ends came to 8 bases. The CDR3 is made up of 12 amino acids. The germline gives CDR1 MNHNS, CDR2 SASEGT. Sequencing was performed with immunoSEQ multiplex PCR; in TCRdb, only in-frame clones are kept and a portion is missing. The sample has about 51,000 clones, 85% to 95% seen once. The specimen was CD4+ T cells from peripheral blood mononuclear cells, collected in the second trimester of pregnancy. The chain recombines TRBV6-1 with TRBJ1-2; D is unclear. The receptor was derived from a female donor with multiple sclerosis, enrolled in a pregnancy study. The CDR3 coding sequence is TGTGCCAGCAGTGAACGATCTAGTGGCTACACCTTC. The encoded protein is CASSERSSGYTF.